The sequence of this T cell receptor beta chain was determined in a study of shared clonotypes between healthy human individuals. Points from the study as a whole: Among non-shared clonotypes, generation probabilities were lower than among those shared by all four donors.

With regard to this clone: The antigen is undetermined.

The assay was carried out at the deep level. Sorted-subset replicate PCR reactions contained 200 ng DNA, corresponding to tens of thousands of T cell genomes. This table comes from immunoSEQ multiplex PCR, and its TCRdb copy is limited to in-frame clones, with some not included. The sample includes some 1 million clones, roughly 80% of them seen just once. The CDR3 sequence is 11 residues long. Germline V gives CDR1 SQVTM, CDR2 ANQGSEA. All donors qualified as healthy HIV-negative adults and had experienced no recent acute infections or vaccinations. The sample comprised memory CD4+ T cells sorted from blood. Subset described: CD45RA-negative fraction. This receptor was taken from a man between 18 and 35 years old in good health. The V and J genes are TRBV29-1 and TRBJ2-5; D could derive from TRBD1 or TRBD2 (6 bases each). The DNA end is a closer match to TRBJ2-7, so the J assignment may be wrong. The chain's CDR3 is CSVRTGAEQYF. The CDR3 DNA is TGCAGCGTTCGGACGGGGGCCGAGCAGTACTTC.